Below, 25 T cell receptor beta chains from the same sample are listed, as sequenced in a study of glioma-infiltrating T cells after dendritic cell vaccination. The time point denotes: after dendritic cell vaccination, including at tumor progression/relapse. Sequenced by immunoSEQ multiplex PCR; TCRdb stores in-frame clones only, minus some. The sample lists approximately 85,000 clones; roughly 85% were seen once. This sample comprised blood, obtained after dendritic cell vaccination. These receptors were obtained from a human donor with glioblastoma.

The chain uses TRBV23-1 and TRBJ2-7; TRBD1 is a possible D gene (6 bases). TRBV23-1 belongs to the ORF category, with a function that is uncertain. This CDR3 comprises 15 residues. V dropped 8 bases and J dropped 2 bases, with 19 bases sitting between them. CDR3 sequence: CASQPTGTTAYEQYF. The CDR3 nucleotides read TGCGCCAGCCAACCGACCGGGACAACTGCCTACGAGCAGTACTTC.

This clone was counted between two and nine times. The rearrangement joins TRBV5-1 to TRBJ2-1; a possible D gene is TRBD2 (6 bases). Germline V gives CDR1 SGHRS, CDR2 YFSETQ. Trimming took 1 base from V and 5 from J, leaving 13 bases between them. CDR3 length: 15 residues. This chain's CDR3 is CASSLFPGVDNEQFF. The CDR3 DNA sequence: TGCGCCAGCAGCTTGTTCCCGGGGGTCGACAATGAGCAGTTCTTC.

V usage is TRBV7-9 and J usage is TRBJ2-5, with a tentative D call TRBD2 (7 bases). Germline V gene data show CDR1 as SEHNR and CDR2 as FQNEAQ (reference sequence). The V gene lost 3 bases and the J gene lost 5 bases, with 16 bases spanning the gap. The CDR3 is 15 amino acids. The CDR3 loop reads CASSFSGGARETQYF. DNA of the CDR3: TGTGCCAGCAGCTTTAGTGGGGGGGCCCGGGAGACCCAGTACTTC.

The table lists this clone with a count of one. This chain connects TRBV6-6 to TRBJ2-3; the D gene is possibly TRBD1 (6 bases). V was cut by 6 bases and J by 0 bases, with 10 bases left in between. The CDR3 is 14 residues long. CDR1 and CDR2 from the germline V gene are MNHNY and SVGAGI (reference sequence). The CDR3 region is CASRPGDSTDTQYF. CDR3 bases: TGTGCCAGCAGACCAGGGGACAGCACAGATACGCAGTATTTT.

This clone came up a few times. The CDR3 DNA is TGTGCCAGCAGTGACAGTGGGAACACTGAAGCTTTCTTT. Its translation: CASSDSGNTEAFF. The chain recombines TRBV28 with TRBJ1-1; possible D gene TRBD1, 5 bases. With 5 bases removed from V and 1 base from J, the gap between germline ends came to 8 bases. CDR3 length: 13 amino acids. From germline, CDR1 is MDHEN and CDR2 SYDVKM.

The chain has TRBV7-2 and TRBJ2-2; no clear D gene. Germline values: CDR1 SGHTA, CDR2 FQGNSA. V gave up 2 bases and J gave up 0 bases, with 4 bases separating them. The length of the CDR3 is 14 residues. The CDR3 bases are TGTGCCAGCAGCTTAAGCTCGAACACCGGGGAGCTGTTTTTT. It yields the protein CASSLSSNTGELFF.

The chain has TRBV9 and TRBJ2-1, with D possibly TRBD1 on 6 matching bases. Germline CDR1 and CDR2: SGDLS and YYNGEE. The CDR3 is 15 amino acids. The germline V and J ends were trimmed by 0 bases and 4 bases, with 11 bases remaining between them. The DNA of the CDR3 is TGTGCCAGCAGCGTAGGGCAGGGGCCATACAATGAGCAGTTCTTC. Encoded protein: CASSVGQGPYNEQFF.

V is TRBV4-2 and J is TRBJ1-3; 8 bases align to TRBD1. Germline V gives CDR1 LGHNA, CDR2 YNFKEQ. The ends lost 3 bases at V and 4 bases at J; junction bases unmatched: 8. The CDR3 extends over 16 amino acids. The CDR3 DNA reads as TGTGCCAGCAGCCACCCCCAGGGGGCAGAGGGAAACACCATATATTTT. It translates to CASSHPQGAEGNTIYF.

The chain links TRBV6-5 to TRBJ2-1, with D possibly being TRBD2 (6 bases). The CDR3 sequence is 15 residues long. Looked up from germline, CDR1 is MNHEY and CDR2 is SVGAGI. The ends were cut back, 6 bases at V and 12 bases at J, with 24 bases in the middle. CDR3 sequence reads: CASRPPRAVYGGQFF. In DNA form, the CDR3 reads TGTGCCAGCAGACCACCCCGGGCCGTCTACGGGGGGCAGTTCTTC.

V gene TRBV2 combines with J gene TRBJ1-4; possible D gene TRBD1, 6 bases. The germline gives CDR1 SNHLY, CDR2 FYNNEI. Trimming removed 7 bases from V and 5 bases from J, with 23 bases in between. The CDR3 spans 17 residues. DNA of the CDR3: TGTGCCAGCAATACAGACACCCACAGGGTGGGGAATGAAAAACTGTTTTTT. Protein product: CASNTDTHRVGNEKLFF.

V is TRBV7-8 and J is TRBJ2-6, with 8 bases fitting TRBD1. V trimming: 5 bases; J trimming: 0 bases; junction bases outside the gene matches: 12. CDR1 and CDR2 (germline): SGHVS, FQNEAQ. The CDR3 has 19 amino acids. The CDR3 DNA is TGTGCCAGCAGCACGAAGATGGGACAGGCCTACTCTGGGGCCAACGTCCTGACTTTC. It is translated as CASSTKMGQAYSGANVLTF.

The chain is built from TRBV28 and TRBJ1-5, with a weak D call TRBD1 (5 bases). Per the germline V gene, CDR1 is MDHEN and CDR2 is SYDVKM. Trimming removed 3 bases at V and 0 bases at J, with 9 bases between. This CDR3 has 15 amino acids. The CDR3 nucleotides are TGTGCCAGCAGTTTCGGACACAATAGCAATCAGCCCCAGCATTTT. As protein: CASSFGHNSNQPQHF.

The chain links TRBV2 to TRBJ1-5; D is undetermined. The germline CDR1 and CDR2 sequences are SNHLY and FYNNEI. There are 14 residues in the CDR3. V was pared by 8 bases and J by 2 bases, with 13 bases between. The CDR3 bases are TGTGCCAGCCGAGGAGGATGGGGCAATCAGCCCCAGCATTTT. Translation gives CASRGGWGNQPQHF.

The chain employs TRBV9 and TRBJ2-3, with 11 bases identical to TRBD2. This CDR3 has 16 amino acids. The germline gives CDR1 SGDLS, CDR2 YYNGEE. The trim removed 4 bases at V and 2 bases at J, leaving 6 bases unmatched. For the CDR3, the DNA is TGTGCCAGCAGCCCGATAGCGGGGGGGATCACAGATACGCAGTATTTT. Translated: CASSPIAGGITDTQYF.

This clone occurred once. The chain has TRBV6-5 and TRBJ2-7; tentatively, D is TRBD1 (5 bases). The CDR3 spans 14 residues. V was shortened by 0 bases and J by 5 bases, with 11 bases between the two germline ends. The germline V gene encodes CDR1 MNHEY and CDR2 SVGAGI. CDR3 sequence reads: CASSYSIQGHEQYF. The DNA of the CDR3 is TGTGCCAGCAGTTACTCGATCCAGGGCCACGAGCAGTACTTC.

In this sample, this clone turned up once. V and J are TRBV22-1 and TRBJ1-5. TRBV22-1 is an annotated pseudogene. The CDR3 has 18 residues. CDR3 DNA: TGTCCTGGGAGCGCACGAGGTGTGCGAAGGTTTTGCAATCAGCCCCAGCATTTT. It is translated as CPGSARGVRRFCNQPQHF.

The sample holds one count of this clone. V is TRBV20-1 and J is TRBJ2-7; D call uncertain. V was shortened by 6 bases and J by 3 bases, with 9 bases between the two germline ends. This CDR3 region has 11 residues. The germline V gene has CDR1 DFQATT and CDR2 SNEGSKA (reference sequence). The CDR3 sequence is CSAAGYYEQYF. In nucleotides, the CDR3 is TGCAGTGCCGCCGGTTACTACGAGCAGTACTTC.

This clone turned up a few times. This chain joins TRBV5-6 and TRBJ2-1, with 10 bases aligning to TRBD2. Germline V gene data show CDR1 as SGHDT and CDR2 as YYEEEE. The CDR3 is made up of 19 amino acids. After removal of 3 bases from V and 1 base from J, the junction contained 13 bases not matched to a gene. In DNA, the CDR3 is TGTGCCAGCAGCTCCCCGCTCATAGCGGGGGGAAGGTCCTACAATGAGCAGTTCTTC. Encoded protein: CASSSPLIAGGRSYNEQFF. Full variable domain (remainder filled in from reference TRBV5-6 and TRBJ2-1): DAGVTQSPTHLIKTRGQQVTLRCSPKSGHDTVSWYQQALGQGPQFIFQYYEEEERQRGNFPDRFSGHQFPNYSSELNVNALLLGDSALYLCASSSPLIAGGRSYNEQFFGPGTRLTVL.

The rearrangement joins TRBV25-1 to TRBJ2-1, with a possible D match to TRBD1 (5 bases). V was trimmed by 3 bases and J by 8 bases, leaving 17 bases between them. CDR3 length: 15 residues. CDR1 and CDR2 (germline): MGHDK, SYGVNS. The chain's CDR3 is CASSDTEQAIDEQFF. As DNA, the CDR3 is TGTGCCAGCAGTGATACGGAACAGGCTATCGATGAGCAGTTCTTC.

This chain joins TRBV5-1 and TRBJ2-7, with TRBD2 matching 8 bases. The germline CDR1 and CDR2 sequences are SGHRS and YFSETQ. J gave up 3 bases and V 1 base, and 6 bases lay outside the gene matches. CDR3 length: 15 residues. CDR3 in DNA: TGCGCCAGCAGCTTGATTAGCGGGATGATCTACGAGCAGTACTTC. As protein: CASSLISGMIYEQYF.

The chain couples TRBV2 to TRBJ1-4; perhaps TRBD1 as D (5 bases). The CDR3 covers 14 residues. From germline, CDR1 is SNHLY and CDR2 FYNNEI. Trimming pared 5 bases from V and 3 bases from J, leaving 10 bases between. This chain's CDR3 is CASSSLGPNEKLFF. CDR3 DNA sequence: TGTGCCAGCAGTAGTCTGGGGCCTAATGAAAAACTGTTTTTT.

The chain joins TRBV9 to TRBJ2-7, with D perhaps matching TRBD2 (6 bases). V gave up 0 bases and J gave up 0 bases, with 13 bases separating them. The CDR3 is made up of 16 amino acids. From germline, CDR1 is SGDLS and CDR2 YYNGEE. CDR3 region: CASSVGGSGSSYEQYF. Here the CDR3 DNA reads TGTGCCAGCAGCGTAGGAGGTAGCGGTAGCTCCTACGAGCAGTACTTC.

The CDR3 region is CSGRQGADTEAFF. In DNA form, the CDR3 reads TGCAGCGGCCGACAGGGGGCAGACACTGAAGCTTTCTTT. The genes are TRBV29-1 and TRBJ1-1; 10 nucleotides line up with TRBD1. The trim removed 7 bases at V and 3 bases at J, leaving 5 bases unmatched. The CDR3 spans 13 residues. Per germline, CDR1 SQVTM and CDR2 ANQGSEA.

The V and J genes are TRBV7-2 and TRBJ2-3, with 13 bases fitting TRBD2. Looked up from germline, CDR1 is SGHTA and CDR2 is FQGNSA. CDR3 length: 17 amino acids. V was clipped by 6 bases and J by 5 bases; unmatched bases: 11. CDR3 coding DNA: TGTGCCAGCAGACCCGGGACTAGCGGGGCCAGCCGAGATACGCAGTATTTT. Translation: CASRPGTSGASRDTQYF.

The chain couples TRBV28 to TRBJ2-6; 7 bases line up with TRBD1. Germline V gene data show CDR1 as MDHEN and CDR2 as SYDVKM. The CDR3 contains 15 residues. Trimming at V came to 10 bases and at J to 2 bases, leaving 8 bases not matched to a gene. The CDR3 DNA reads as TGTGCCACCCTTAACGACAGGGCTGGGGCCAACGTCCTGACTTTC. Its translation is CATLNDRAGANVLTF.